Listed below are T cell receptor beta chains from one sample, sequenced in a study of shared clonotypes between healthy human individuals. Clones were sequenced by immunoSEQ multiplex PCR, and TCRdb holds only the in-frame ones, with some missing. The repertoire holds around 430,000 clones, with roughly 80% as singletons. What was sequenced was PBMCs. These receptor sequences come from a woman aged 40 to 55 in good health. Some clones in this sample may be carry-over from other donors' samples. Each CDR3 is given with its conserved first and last residue. Fields, in order: clone size, CDR3 length, D gene, V gene, J gene, CDR3 protein, CDR3 DNA. D genes are given only for firm matches. Clone size is given for some rows only: seen once, a few or many times, or a class if the clone is expanded.

clone size: NA; CDR3 length: 14; D gene: TRBD1; V gene: TRBV28; J gene: TRBJ2-7; CDR3 protein: CASSRPGQEHEQYF; CDR3 DNA: TGTGCCAGCAGCAGACCGGGACAGGAACACGAGCAGTACTTC
clone size: NA; CDR3 length: 16; D gene: TRBD2; V gene: TRBV4-2; J gene: TRBJ2-2; CDR3 protein: CASSQTGLALSGELFF; CDR3 DNA: TGTGCCAGCAGCCAAACCGGACTAGCTTTGAGCGGGGAGCTGTTTTTT
clone size: few; CDR3 length: 11; D gene: NA; V gene: TRBV29-1; J gene: TRBJ1-4; CDR3 protein: CSVVHFEKLFF; CDR3 DNA: TGCAGCGTTGTCCACTTTGAAAAACTGTTTTTT
clone size: NA; CDR3 length: 17; D gene: NA; V gene: TRBV7-8; J gene: TRBJ2-7; CDR3 protein: CASSFRGSAEFSYEQYF; CDR3 DNA: TGTGCCAGCAGCTTTCGTGGGTCAGCTGAGTTCTCCTACGAGCAGTACTTC
clone size: NA; CDR3 length: 13; D gene: NA; V gene: TRBV9; J gene: TRBJ1-1; CDR3 protein: CASSRSGATEAFF; CDR3 DNA: TGTGCCAGCAGCCGCTCCGGGGCCACTGAAGCTTTCTTT
clone size: NA; CDR3 length: 15; D gene: TRBD1; V gene: TRBV23-1; J gene: TRBJ2-3; CDR3 protein: CASSPRQGRSDTQYF; CDR3 DNA: TGCGCCAGCAGTCCCCGACAGGGGAGGTCAGATACGCAGTATTTT
clone size: NA; CDR3 length: 15; D gene: TRBD2; V gene: TRBV29-1; J gene: TRBJ2-3; CDR3 protein: CSVQTSGSSTDTQYF; CDR3 DNA: TGCAGCGTTCAGACTAGCGGGAGTAGCACAGATACGCAGTATTTT
clone size: NA; CDR3 length: 15; D gene: TRBD1; V gene: TRBV4-2; J gene: TRBJ2-7; CDR3 protein: CASSQGTGGPYEQYF; CDR3 DNA: TGTGCCAGCAGCCAGGGGACAGGGGGCCCTTACGAGCAGTACTTC
clone size: NA; CDR3 length: 14; D gene: TRBD2; V gene: TRBV9; J gene: TRBJ2-4; CDR3 protein: CASSVGLAENIQYF; CDR3 DNA: TGTGCCAGCAGCGTAGGTCTAGCGGAAAACATTCAGTACTTC
clone size: NA; CDR3 length: 14; D gene: NA; V gene: TRBV9; J gene: TRBJ2-1; CDR3 protein: CASSRGESYNEQFF; CDR3 DNA: TGTGCCAGCTCCCGCGGGGAATCCTACAATGAGCAGTTCTTC
clone size: NA; CDR3 length: 13; D gene: NA; V gene: TRBV2; J gene: TRBJ2-7; CDR3 protein: CASILAGSGEQYF; CDR3 DNA: TGTGCCAGCATCTTGGCGGGGTCAGGCGAGCAGTACTTC
clone size: NA; CDR3 length: 14; D gene: NA; V gene: TRBV11-3; J gene: TRBJ2-3; CDR3 protein: CASSNRLVADTQYF; CDR3 DNA: TGTGCCAGCAGCAACAGACTAGTTGCAGATACGCAGTATTTT
clone size: medium-sized; CDR3 length: 14; D gene: NA; V gene: TRBV6-5; J gene: TRBJ2-7; CDR3 protein: CASSYSQGTYEQYF; CDR3 DNA: TGTGCCAGCAGTTACTCGCAGGGGACTTACGAGCAGTACTTC
clone size: NA; CDR3 length: 17; D gene: TRBD1; V gene: TRBV25-1; J gene: TRBJ1-3; CDR3 protein: CASSEGTGSNSGNTIYF; CDR3 DNA: TGTGCCAGCAGTGAAGGGACAGGGTCCAACTCTGGAAACACCATATATTTT
clone size: many; CDR3 length: 13; D gene: TRBD2; V gene: TRBV11-2; J gene: TRBJ2-7; CDR3 protein: CASGGRAISEQYF; CDR3 DNA: TGTGCCAGCGGCGGGAGGGCCATCAGCGAGCAGTACTTC
clone size: NA; CDR3 length: 14; D gene: TRBD1; V gene: TRBV6-1; J gene: TRBJ2-7; CDR3 protein: CASSLDRGLYEQYF; CDR3 DNA: TGTGCCAGCAGCCTGGACAGGGGTCTGTACGAGCAGTACTTC
clone size: NA; CDR3 length: 13; D gene: NA; V gene: TRBV5-1; J gene: TRBJ2-2; CDR3 protein: CASEGGNTGELFF; CDR3 DNA: TGCGCCAGCGAAGGAGGGAACACCGGGGAGCTGTTTTTT
clone size: few; CDR3 length: 13; D gene: NA; V gene: TRBV6-1; J gene: TRBJ1-5; CDR3 protein: CASQYSSNQPQHF; CDR3 DNA: TGTGCCAGCCAATACAGTAGCAATCAGCCCCAGCATTTT
clone size: NA; CDR3 length: 13; D gene: NA; V gene: TRBV7-3; J gene: TRBJ2-6; CDR3 protein: CASSLLGANVLTF; CDR3 DNA: TGTGCCAGCAGCTTACTCGGGGCCAACGTCCTGACTTTC
clone size: once; CDR3 length: 16; D gene: NA; V gene: TRBV5-4; J gene: TRBJ2-2; CDR3 protein: CASSQDILGNTGELFF; CDR3 DNA: TGTGCCAGCAGCCAAGATATCCTAGGGAACACCGGGGAGCTGTTTTTT
clone size: NA; CDR3 length: 15; D gene: NA; V gene: TRBV7-9; J gene: TRBJ1-4; CDR3 protein: CASSLVGGTNEKLFF; CDR3 DNA: TGTGCCAGCAGCTTAGTTGGGGGAACGAATGAAAAACTGTTTTTT
clone size: NA; CDR3 length: 13; D gene: NA; V gene: TRBV4-1; J gene: TRBJ2-7; CDR3 protein: CASSPTRGYEQYF; CDR3 DNA: TGCGCCAGCAGCCCCACCCGGGGATACGAGCAGTACTTC
clone size: NA; CDR3 length: 15; D gene: NA; V gene: TRBV10-1; J gene: TRBJ2-5; CDR3 protein: CASSESRGRQETQYF; CDR3 DNA: TGCGCCAGCAGTGAGTCCAGGGGCCGTCAAGAGACCCAGTACTTC
clone size: few; CDR3 length: 15; D gene: TRBD2; V gene: TRBV7-2; J gene: TRBJ2-7; CDR3 protein: CASSRWTSGTNEQYF; CDR3 DNA: TGTGCCAGCAGCCGCTGGACTAGCGGGACCAACGAGCAGTACTTC
clone size: many; CDR3 length: 16; D gene: TRBD2; V gene: TRBV15; J gene: TRBJ2-3; CDR3 protein: CATSPGTSGLRGTQYF; CDR3 DNA: TGTGCCACCAGCCCCGGGACTAGCGGTCTTAGGGGAACGCAGTATTTT
clone size: once; CDR3 length: 17; D gene: NA; V gene: TRBV28; J gene: TRBJ1-3; CDR3 protein: CASRPRRGKSSGNTIYF; CDR3 DNA: TGTGCCAGCAGACCCCGGAGGGGGAAAAGCTCTGGAAACACCATATATTTT
clone size: NA; CDR3 length: 14; D gene: TRBD1; V gene: TRBV9; J gene: TRBJ2-1; CDR3 protein: CASSRQGLYNEQFF; CDR3 DNA: TGTGCCAGCAGTCGACAGGGGCTTTACAATGAGCAGTTCTTC
clone size: NA; CDR3 length: 13; D gene: TRBD2; V gene: TRBV5-6; J gene: TRBJ2-5; CDR3 protein: CASSSGTTETQYF; CDR3 DNA: TGTGCCAGCAGCTCCGGGACTACTGAGACCCAGTACTTC
clone size: NA; CDR3 length: 12; D gene: NA; V gene: TRBV6-5; J gene: TRBJ1-2; CDR3 protein: CATSPGHYGYTF; CDR3 DNA: TGTGCCACCTCCCCGGGCCACTATGGCTACACCTTC
clone size: NA; CDR3 length: 13; D gene: NA; V gene: TRBV2; J gene: TRBJ1-6; CDR3 protein: CASGPDSDSPLHF; CDR3 DNA: TGTGCCAGCGGACCTGACTCCGATTCACCCCTCCACTTT
clone size: NA; CDR3 length: 13; D gene: NA; V gene: TRBV6-1; J gene: TRBJ2-2; CDR3 protein: CASSPRIRGELFF; CDR3 DNA: TGTGCCAGCAGTCCCCGGATCCGTGGGGAGCTGTTTTTT
clone size: NA; CDR3 length: 18; D gene: NA; V gene: TRBV9; J gene: TRBJ1-2; CDR3 protein: CASSGSGRGYRFNYGYTF; CDR3 DNA: TGTGCCAGCAGCGGTAGTGGGCGCGGATACAGATTCAACTATGGCTACACCTTC
clone size: NA; CDR3 length: 19; D gene: TRBD2; V gene: TRBV5-6; J gene: TRBJ2-2; CDR3 protein: CASSFWLWTSGGNTGELFF; CDR3 DNA: TGTGCCAGCAGCTTTTGGTTGTGGACTAGCGGGGGGAACACCGGGGAGCTGTTTTTT
clone size: NA; CDR3 length: 13; D gene: TRBD2; V gene: TRBV27; J gene: TRBJ2-1; CDR3 protein: CASGTSGNNEQFF; CDR3 DNA: TGTGCCAGCGGGACTAGCGGAAACAATGAGCAGTTCTTC
clone size: NA; CDR3 length: 13; D gene: NA; V gene: TRBV19; J gene: TRBJ1-3; CDR3 protein: CASRENSGNTIYF; CDR3 DNA: TGTGCCAGTAGAGAAAACTCTGGAAACACCATATATTTT
clone size: few; CDR3 length: 13; D gene: NA; V gene: TRBV7-7; J gene: TRBJ1-1; CDR3 protein: CASSLGSGTEAFF; CDR3 DNA: TGTGCTAGCAGCTTAGGCAGTGGCACTGAAGCTTTCTTT
clone size: NA; CDR3 length: 15; D gene: NA; V gene: TRBV7-3; J gene: TRBJ1-1; CDR3 protein: CASSLNPLYSSEAFF; CDR3 DNA: TGTGCCAGCAGCTTAAACCCCCTTTACAGCTCTGAAGCTTTCTTT
clone size: NA; CDR3 length: 17; D gene: NA; V gene: TRBV30; J gene: TRBJ1-1; CDR3 protein: CAWSVSGGTNLNTEAFF; CDR3 DNA: TGTGCCTGGAGTGTTTCGGGGGGCACGAACCTGAACACTGAAGCTTTCTTT
clone size: NA; CDR3 length: 15; D gene: NA; V gene: TRBV6-5; J gene: TRBJ1-5; CDR3 protein: CASSYSMKGNQPQHF; CDR3 DNA: TGTGCCAGCAGTTACTCGATGAAGGGCAATCAGCCCCAGCATTTT
clone size: once; CDR3 length: 15; D gene: NA; V gene: TRBV9; J gene: TRBJ1-1; CDR3 protein: CASSAQTGRYTEAFF; CDR3 DNA: TGTGCCAGCAGCGCTCAAACAGGGAGATACACTGAAGCTTTCTTT
clone size: NA; CDR3 length: 15; D gene: NA; V gene: TRBV19; J gene: TRBJ2-7; CDR3 protein: CASSMGNGQIAEQYF; CDR3 DNA: TGTGCCAGTAGTATGGGTAATGGGCAGATTGCCGAGCAGTACTTC
clone size: NA; CDR3 length: 11; D gene: NA; V gene: TRBV27; J gene: TRBJ1-1; CDR3 protein: CASCMNTEAFF; CDR3 DNA: TGTGCCAGCTGTATGAACACTGAAGCTTTCTTT
clone size: NA; CDR3 length: 15; D gene: NA; V gene: TRBV7-8; J gene: TRBJ1-2; CDR3 protein: CASTVGGGTRSGYTF; CDR3 DNA: TGTGCCAGCACCGTAGGAGGGGGGACAAGAAGCGGCTACACCTTC
clone size: NA; CDR3 length: 14; D gene: NA; V gene: TRBV5-1; J gene: TRBJ2-7; CDR3 protein: CASSLIGSSYEQYF; CDR3 DNA: TGCGCCAGCAGCTTGATTGGGAGCTCCTACGAGCAGTACTTC
clone size: NA; CDR3 length: 13; D gene: NA; V gene: TRBV18; J gene: TRBJ2-3; CDR3 protein: CASSPPQADTQYF; CDR3 DNA: TGTGCCAGCTCACCACCACAAGCAGATACGCAGTATTTT
clone size: NA; CDR3 length: 14; D gene: NA; V gene: TRBV28; J gene: TRBJ1-2; CDR3 protein: CASEGGRRNYGYTF; CDR3 DNA: TGTGCCAGCGAGGGGGGCCGGCGTAACTATGGCTACACCTTC
clone size: NA; CDR3 length: 16; D gene: TRBD2; V gene: TRBV4-2; J gene: TRBJ2-7; CDR3 protein: CASSQELAVNSYEQYF; CDR3 DNA: TGTGCCAGCAGCCAAGAGCTAGCGGTTAACTCCTACGAGCAGTACTTC
clone size: NA; CDR3 length: 18; D gene: NA; V gene: TRBV28; J gene: TRBJ2-7; CDR3 protein: CASSPTGVVGSKSYEQYF; CDR3 DNA: TGTGCCAGCAGCCCTACGGGGGTGGTGGGCAGTAAATCCTACGAGCAGTACTTC
clone size: NA; CDR3 length: 14; D gene: NA; V gene: TRBV5-1; J gene: TRBJ2-3; CDR3 protein: CASSLDRVWDTQYF; CDR3 DNA: TGCGCCAGCAGCTTGGATCGGGTCTGGGATACGCAGTATTTT
clone size: NA; CDR3 length: 15; D gene: TRBD1; V gene: TRBV4-1; J gene: TRBJ2-7; CDR3 protein: CASSEYGTALYEQYF; CDR3 DNA: TGCGCCAGCAGTGAATACGGGACAGCCCTTTACGAGCAGTACTTC
clone size: NA; CDR3 length: 13; D gene: NA; V gene: TRBV2; J gene: TRBJ2-4; CDR3 protein: CASSAGAKNIQYF; CDR3 DNA: TGTGCCAGCAGTGCGGGAGCCAAAAACATTCAGTACTTC
clone size: NA; CDR3 length: 15; D gene: TRBD1; V gene: TRBV2; J gene: TRBJ1-5; CDR3 protein: CASSVQGLSNQPQHF; CDR3 DNA: TGTGCCAGCAGCGTACAGGGGTTAAGCAATCAGCCCCAGCATTTT
clone size: NA; CDR3 length: 15; D gene: TRBD1; V gene: TRBV11-2; J gene: TRBJ1-5; CDR3 protein: CASSLDGQGNQPQHF; CDR3 DNA: TGTGCCAGCAGCTTAGACGGACAGGGTAATCAGCCCCAGCATTTT
clone size: NA; CDR3 length: 14; D gene: NA; V gene: TRBV15; J gene: TRBJ1-5; CDR3 protein: CATSRRGFNQPQHF; CDR3 DNA: TGTGCCACCAGTAGAAGGGGGTTCAATCAGCCCCAGCATTTT
clone size: NA; CDR3 length: 15; D gene: NA; V gene: TRBV4-1; J gene: TRBJ1-2; CDR3 protein: CASSQDSRAGYGYTF; CDR3 DNA: TGCGCCAGCAGCCAAGATAGCAGGGCTGGCTATGGCTACACCTTC